Following are 31 T cell receptor beta chains from one sample sequenced in a study of T cell changes during pregnancy in multiple sclerosis. The assay was immunoSEQ multiplex PCR, and TCRdb's table has in-frame clones only and misses some. The sample records about 67,000 clones, 91% being singletons. Source: peripheral blood, taken in the second trimester of pregnancy. Every receptor here comes from a female donor with multiple sclerosis, enrolled in a pregnancy study.

The chain employs TRBV4-2 and TRBJ2-7; the match to TRBD2 covers 9 bases. The CDR3 runs to 15 residues. The germline V gene encodes CDR1 LGHNA and CDR2 YNFKEQ. The J segment lost 2 bases and the V segment lost 4 bases, leaving 6 bases of the junction unmatched. The DNA for the CDR3 is TGTGCCAGCAGCCCTTGGACTAGCGAAACCTACGAGCAGTACTTC. The encoded protein is CASSPWTSETYEQYF.

This rearrangement joins TRBV10-3 to TRBJ2-5, with D possibly being TRBD2 (5 bases). The end of the DNA is better explained by TRBJ2-7, so the J call may be wrong. Germline CDR1 and CDR2: ENHRY and SYGVKD. CDR3 length: 15 residues. In DNA, the CDR3 is TGTGCCATCAGTGACTTCCAACGGAGGTCCTACGAGCAGTACTTC. It is translated as CAISDFQRRSYEQYF.

This chain connects TRBV4-1 to TRBJ2-7; D is unclear. V lost 0 bases and J lost 0, with 9 bases in between. The CDR3 extends over 15 amino acids. Germline V lookup: CDR1 MGHRA, CDR2 YSYEKL. The CDR3 bases are TGCGCCAGCAGCCAAGATCCGTTTAGCTCCTACGAGCAGTACTTC. Translating gives CASSQDPFSSYEQYF.

CDR3 sequence (DNA): TGTGCCAGCGGCCCAAATCAGCCCCAGCATTTT. It translates to CASGPNQPQHF. The gene calls are TRBV7-2 and TRBJ1-5; D gene unclear. Germline V gene data show CDR1 as SGHTA and CDR2 as FQGNSA. The V end lost 8 bases, the J end lost 4 bases, and 6 bases lay between the germline ends. The CDR3 loop spans 11 amino acids.

This clone was observed a single time. The V call is TRBV28, the J call TRBJ2-3; D is ambiguous. Germline lookup yields CDR1 MDHEN and CDR2 SYDVKM. V lost 6 bases and J lost 3, with 16 bases in between. The CDR3 has 15 residues. Here the CDR3 DNA reads TGTGCCAGCAGCAGGATTGGGCGTATAACAGATACGCAGTATTTT. Protein product: CASSRIGRITDTQYF.

CDR3 in amino acids: CASRGQPYNEQFF. The CDR3 DNA reads TGTGCCAGCCGGGGACAGCCATACAATGAGCAGTTCTTC. The chain is built from TRBV2 and TRBJ2-1; 7 bases are shared with TRBD1. V shed 8 bases and J 4 bases; nucleotides not matched to a gene: 5. Germline V lookup: CDR1 SNHLY, CDR2 FYNNEI. This CDR3 is built from 13 residues. The full variable domain, with the rest looked up from reference TRBV2 and TRBJ2-1, is EPEVTQTPSHQVTQMGQEVILRCVPISNHLYFYWYRQILGQKVEFLVSFYNNEISEKSEIFDDQFSVERPDGSNFTLKIRSTKLEDSAMYFCASRGQPYNEQFFGPGTRLTVL.

This sequence joins TRBV7-8 and TRBJ1-2; D is uncertain. The CDR3 covers 15 residues. Per the germline V gene, CDR1 is SGHVS and CDR2 is FQNEAQ. Trimming took off 3 bases at V and 4 bases at J, with 15 bases between the two ends. DNA for the CDR3: TGTGCCAGCAGCTTCACGTCAGGTGGCCGCTATGGCTACACCTTC. Translating it yields CASSFTSGGRYGYTF.

V usage is TRBV10-1 and J usage is TRBJ1-1; D is perhaps TRBD1 (5 bases). Trimming cost V 6 bases and J 3 bases, with 11 bases left between them. This CDR3 region has 13 residues. The germline gives CDR1 WNHNN, CDR2 SYGVQD (reference sequence). In nucleotides, the CDR3 is TGCGCCAGCAGCCGGCAGGGATACACTGAAGCTTTCTTT. This encodes CASSRQGYTEAFF.

The gene calls are TRBV7-8 and TRBJ1-2; possibly TRBD1 for D (6 bases). V lost 5 bases, J lost 4 bases, and 20 bases lay in between. The CDR3 contains 16 residues. Germline loops: CDR1 SGHVS, CDR2 FQNEAQ. The CDR3 reads CASSADRIPFSYGYTF. DNA of the CDR3: TGTGCCAGCAGCGCAGACAGGATCCCGTTCAGCTATGGCTACACCTTC.

The chain combines TRBV2 with TRBJ2-1, with unresolved D. Germline V gene sequence: CDR1 SNHLY, CDR2 FYNNEI. Deletions cut 6 bases from V and 6 bases from J, with 15 bases between. This CDR3 is built from 14 residues. CDR3 nucleotide sequence: TGTGCCAGCAGCGCCGCGACACTGGGCAATGAGCAGTTCTTC. This gives the protein CASSAATLGNEQFF.

This chain connects TRBV7-2 to TRBJ2-3; TRBD2 aligns across 7 bases. The CDR3 has 16 residues. The J segment lost 5 bases and the V segment lost 6 bases, leaving 14 bases of the junction unmatched. Germline lookup yields CDR1 SGHTA and CDR2 FQGNSA. The CDR3 loop reads CASSPNTAGAGDTQYF. The CDR3 nucleotides are TGTGCCAGCAGTCCGAACACGGCGGGAGCGGGAGATACGCAGTATTTT.

The genes are TRBV4-1 and TRBJ2-7; 15 nucleotides line up with TRBD2. Germline V gives CDR1 MGHRA, CDR2 YSYEKL. This CDR3 region has 19 residues. Trimming removed 7 bases from V and 2 bases from J; junction bases left unmatched: 15. The DNA of the CDR3 is TGCGCCAGCACATCTCGAGGGGGACTAGCGGGAGGAAGTCCCTACGAGCAGTACTTC. It translates to CASTSRGGLAGGSPYEQYF.

The chain combines TRBV7-9 with TRBJ1-5; the D is unclear. The CDR3 extends over 18 amino acids. V was shortened by 1 base and J by 0 bases, with 16 bases between the two germline ends. Germline CDR1 is SEHNR and CDR2 is FQNEAQ (reference sequence). In DNA form, the CDR3 reads TGTGCCAGCAGCTTAGTTCTGGCAGATTCATATAGCAATCAGCCCCAGCATTTT. Protein sequence: CASSLVLADSYSNQPQHF.

The chain employs TRBV6-1 and TRBJ1-5; tentatively, D is TRBD1 (6 bases). CDR3 size: 14 residues. The V and J ends lost 3 bases and 5 bases respectively, with 11 bases between them. Germline lookup yields CDR1 MNHNS and CDR2 SASEGT. The CDR3 is CASSEVTGDQPQHF. In nucleotides, the CDR3 is TGTGCCAGCAGTGAGGTGACAGGAGATCAGCCCCAGCATTTT.

The chain combines TRBV11-2 with TRBJ2-1, with 7 bases fitting TRBD2. This CDR3 contains 15 residues. Germline V lookup: CDR1 SGHAT, CDR2 FQNNGV. V was pared by 5 bases and J by 8 bases, with 12 bases of the junction left unmatched. CDR3 DNA: TGTGCCAGCAGCCTCCGGCGGGGGAGTTGGGATGAGCAGTTCTTC. Translating gives CASSLRRGSWDEQFF.

V and J are TRBV30 and TRBJ2-1; 10 nucleotides align to TRBD2. Germline V gives CDR1 GTSNPN, CDR2 SVGIG (reference sequence). After removal of 3 bases from V and 4 bases from J, the junction contained 9 bases not matched to a gene. There are 16 residues in the CDR3. CDR3 residues: CAWSYLQREGYNEQFF. The CDR3 DNA follows: TGTGCCTGGAGCTACCTTCAGCGGGAGGGGTACAATGAGCAGTTCTTC.

This clone has just one count. The V call is TRBV9, the J call TRBJ2-1, with TRBD1 matching 9 bases. The junction had 9 bases not matched to a gene; V was cut back by 3 bases and J by 8 bases. The CDR3 runs to 15 residues. Germline lookup yields CDR1 SGDLS and CDR2 YYNGEE. CDR3 coding DNA: TGTGCCAGCAGCGCGAGGGACAGGGTTGTCGATGAGCAGTTCTTC. This encodes CASSARDRVVDEQFF.

Regarding this clone: One end of the junction varies from germline; a read error may be responsible. The CDR3 protein is CASSEVLAGTIPNF. The CDR3 DNA sequence: TGTGCCAGCAGTGAGGTACTAGCGGGGACTATTCCAAACTTC. The genes are TRBV2 and TRBJ2-7; TRBD2 matches at 10 bases. This CDR3 has 14 residues. Germline loops: CDR1 SNHLY, CDR2 FYNNEI.

The chain couples TRBV5-8 to TRBJ2-1; 10 bases line up with TRBD2. The CDR3 has 18 amino acids. V was pared by 0 bases and J by 0 bases, with 6 bases of the junction left unmatched. Germline assignment: CDR1 SGHTS and CDR2 YDEGEE. This CDR3 reads CASSLEAGGISSYNEQFF. As DNA, the CDR3 is TGTGCCAGCAGCTTGGAAGCGGGGGGGATAAGCTCCTACAATGAGCAGTTCTTC. The full variable domain, in which reference TRBV5-8 and TRBJ2-1 provide the parts outside the CDR3, is EAGVTQSPTHLIKTRGQQATLRCSPISGHTSVYWYQQALGLGLQFLLWYDEGEERNRGNFPPRFSGRQFPNYSSELNVNALELEDSALYLCASSLEAGGISSYNEQFFGPGTRLTVL.

The V and J genes are TRBV6-1 and TRBJ2-7; 12 nucleotides line up with TRBD2. The V gene's germline CDR1 is MNHNS and CDR2 SASEGT. The CDR3 is 14 residues long. Trimming removed 8 bases from V and 3 bases from J; junction bases left unmatched: 5. CDR3 sequence (DNA): TGTGCCAGCGAGAGGACTAGCGGGGTCTACGAGCAGTACTTC. It is translated as CASERTSGVYEQYF.

The chain has TRBV29-1 and TRBJ1-1, with 10 bases fitting TRBD1. After removal of 7 bases from V and 3 bases from J, the junction contained 2 bases not matched to a gene. This CDR3 is 12 amino acids long. Per germline, CDR1 SQVTM and CDR2 ANQGSEA. CDR3 residues: CSGGQGDTEAFF. CDR3 sequence (DNA): TGCAGCGGTGGACAGGGGGACACTGAAGCTTTCTTT.

This clone has only one observation. The V call is TRBV5-4, the J call TRBJ1-1; TRBD1 aligns across 7 bases. The CDR3 runs 14 residues. J was trimmed by 1 base and V by 10 bases; bases with no gene match: 10. Germline V CDR1 and CDR2: SGHNT, YYREEE (reference sequence). CDR3 sequence reads: CAGSRQGPNTEAFF. CDR3 DNA sequence: TGTGCCGGAAGTCGACAGGGCCCGAACACTGAAGCTTTCTTT.

The J gene is TRBJ2-1, the V gene TRBV28; possibly TRBD2 for D (11 bases). CDR1 is MDHEN, CDR2 SYDVKM, per germline. This CDR3 contains 16 residues. V lost 9 bases, J lost 9 bases, and 27 bases lay in between. CDR3 residues: CASSGASGRTGGEQFF. The CDR3 DNA reads as TGTGCCAGTTCGGGGGCTAGCGGGAGGACAGGGGGTGAGCAGTTCTTC.

The rearrangement links TRBV27 to TRBJ1-2, with 7 bases identical to TRBD1. Germline V gene sequence: CDR1 MNHEY, CDR2 SMNVEV (reference sequence). The CDR3 covers 17 residues. The junction had 16 bases not matched to a gene; V was cut back by 6 bases and J by 3 bases. DNA of the CDR3: TGTGCCAGCAGCCCAACGGGGACAGCTAAAGACTACTATGGCTACACCTTC. This encodes CASSPTGTAKDYYGYTF.

The count of this clone is one. The chain uses TRBV2 and TRBJ1-5; 7 positions match TRBD1. The CDR3 spans 14 residues. J was trimmed by 3 bases and V by 6 bases; bases with no gene match: 5. Germline CDR1 SNHLY, CDR2 FYNNEI. This chain's CDR3 is CASRGDSNNQPQHF. CDR3 coding DNA: TGTGCCAGCAGGGGGGACAGCAACAATCAGCCCCAGCATTTT.

The V call is TRBV7-2, the J call TRBJ1-2; D gene ambiguous. Trimming removed 1 base from V and 8 bases from J, with 14 bases in between. Germline V gene lookup returns CDR1 SGHTA and CDR2 FQGNSA. The CDR3 consists of 14 residues. This chain's CDR3 is CASSLVHSARGYTF. The CDR3, as DNA: TGTGCCAGCAGCTTAGTTCACAGTGCCCGCGGCTACACCTTC.

The chain combines TRBV9 with TRBJ1-2; 8 nucleotides agree with TRBD1. The CDR3 covers 14 residues. The trim removed 3 bases at V and 4 bases at J, leaving 5 bases unmatched. Germline V gene lookup returns CDR1 SGDLS and CDR2 YYNGEE. The CDR3 sequence is CASSADRGPYGYTF. CDR3 DNA: TGTGCCAGCAGCGCAGACAGGGGTCCCTATGGCTACACCTTC.

V usage is TRBV11-3 and J usage is TRBJ2-3; 7 bases line up with TRBD1. CDR1 and CDR2 from the germline V gene are SGHNT and YENEEA. The CDR3 consists of 17 residues. Trimming removed 5 bases from V and 3 bases from J; junction bases left unmatched: 14. CDR3: CASSIPTGERGTDTQYF. The CDR3 nucleotides are TGTGCCAGCAGCATACCTACAGGGGAGCGTGGGACAGATACGCAGTATTTT.

This chain joins TRBV11-3 and TRBJ1-1; D gene ambiguous. Germline assignment: CDR1 SGHNT and CDR2 YENEEA. The CDR3 covers 14 residues. The ends were cut back, 5 bases at V and 1 base at J, with 11 bases in the middle. The CDR3 DNA follows: TGTGCCAGCAGCCTCCTCGGAGAGAACACTGAAGCTTTCTTT. Translated: CASSLLGENTEAFF.

The chain couples TRBV6-5 to TRBJ2-7; TRBD1 aligns across 7 bases. V shed 2 bases, J shed 5 bases, and the junction held 3 bases outside the gene matches. CDR3 size: 13 residues. From germline, CDR1 is MNHEY and CDR2 SVGAGI. The CDR3 DNA reads as TGTGCCAGCAGTTACGGACAGGCTAACGAGCAGTACTTC. Its translation: CASSYGQANEQYF.

The rearrangement uses TRBV6-6 and TRBJ2-2; tentatively, D is TRBD2 (5 bases). Germline V gene sequence: CDR1 MNHNY, CDR2 SVGAGI (reference sequence). The length of the CDR3 is 16 residues. Trimming shortened V by 3 bases and J by 6 bases, and 17 bases separated the two germline ends. In DNA, the CDR3 is TGTGCCAGCAGTTATTCGGCGGGTCGGTACGCCGGGGAGCTGTTTTTT. Its protein is CASSYSAGRYAGELFF.